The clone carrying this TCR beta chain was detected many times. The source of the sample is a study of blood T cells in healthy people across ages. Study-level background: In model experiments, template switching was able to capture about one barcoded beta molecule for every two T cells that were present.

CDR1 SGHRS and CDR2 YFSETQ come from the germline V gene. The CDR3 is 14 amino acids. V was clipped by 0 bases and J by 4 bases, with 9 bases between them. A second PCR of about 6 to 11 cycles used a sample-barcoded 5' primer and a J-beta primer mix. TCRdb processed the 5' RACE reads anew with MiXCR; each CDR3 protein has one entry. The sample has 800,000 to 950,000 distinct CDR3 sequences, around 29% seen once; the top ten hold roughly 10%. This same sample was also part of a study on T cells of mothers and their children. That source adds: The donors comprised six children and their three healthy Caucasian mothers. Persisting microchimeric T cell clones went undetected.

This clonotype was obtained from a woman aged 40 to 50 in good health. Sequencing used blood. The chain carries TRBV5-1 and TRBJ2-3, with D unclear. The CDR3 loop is CASSLANRADTQYF. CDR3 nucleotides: TGCGCCAGCAGCTTGGCCAATCGTGCAGATACGCAGTATTTT. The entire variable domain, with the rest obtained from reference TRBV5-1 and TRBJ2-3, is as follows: KAGVTQTPRYLIKTRGQQVTLSCSPISGHRSVSWYQQTPGQGLQFLFEYFSETQRNKGNFPGRFSGRQFSNSRSEMNVSTLELGDSALYLCASSLANRADTQYFGPGTRLTVL.